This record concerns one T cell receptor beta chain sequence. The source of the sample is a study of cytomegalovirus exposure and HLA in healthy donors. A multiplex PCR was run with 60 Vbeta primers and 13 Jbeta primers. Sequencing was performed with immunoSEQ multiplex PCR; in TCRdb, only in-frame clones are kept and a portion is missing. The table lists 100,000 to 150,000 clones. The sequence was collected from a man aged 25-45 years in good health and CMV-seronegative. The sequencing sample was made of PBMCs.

In nucleotides, the CDR3 is TGTGCCAGCAGTTACAAACAGGGGGCTAACTATGGCTACACCTTC. As protein: CASSYKQGANYGYTF. The J gene is TRBJ1-2, the V gene TRBV6-5, with 8 bases that match TRBD1. CDR1 MNHEY and CDR2 SVGAGI come from the germline V gene. There are 15 residues in the CDR3. V shed 2 bases, J shed 0 bases, and the junction held 2 bases outside the gene matches.